This T cell receptor beta chain was documented in a study of coeliac disease. Study summary: Refractory coeliac disease type I meant no gluten-free diet response for over 12 months. Whole-study findings and limits: Known gliadin-specific TRB sequences: about 55% of the 18 coeliac samples, only 1 of 6 controls. Unbiased detection of gliadin-specific T cells was judged not feasible with this approach.

The table came from immunoSEQ multiplex PCR; TCRdb's copy has only in-frame clones and leaves some out. This table has thousands of clones, over 60% appearing once. With regard to this clone: Its target is not known.

Trimming removed 0 bases at V and 2 bases at J, with 9 bases between. This CDR3 is 14 amino acids long. Germline loops: CDR1 SGHRS, CDR2 YFSETQ. The sequence derives from an older woman with celiac disease. The gene calls are TRBV5-1 and TRBJ2-7, with D perhaps TRBD2 (5 bases). Sequencing was done on a sample of lamina propria lymphocytes from the gut. The chain's CDR3 is CASSLVGNTYEQYF. The CDR3 DNA sequence: TGCGCCAGCAGCTTGGTCGGGAATACCTACGAGCAGTACTTC.